This T cell receptor (beta chain) was recovered during a study of blood T cells in healthy people across ages. Comment on this clonotype: What it recognizes is unknown.

Study results and caveats: Higher diversity, along with more naive CD4+ cells, distinguished long-lived donors from aged donors.

The trim removed 7 bases at V and 6 bases at J, leaving 15 bases unmatched. The germline CDR1 and CDR2 sequences are MNHEY and SVGEGT. CDR3 size: 16 residues. Alongside a J-beta primer mix, a sample-barcoded 5' primer served in a second PCR lasting about 7 to 11 cycles. MiXCR was run by TCRdb on the 5' RACE reads, yielding one entry per CDR3 protein. The data contain 1.5 million to 2 million distinct CDR3 sequences, about 31% of them singletons. Material: blood. V gene TRBV6-2 or TRBV6-3 combines with J gene TRBJ2-3; TRBD2 matches 8 bases. The TCR comes from a woman in her 30s in good health. CDR3 nucleotides: TGTGCCAGCACCCAGGGGATCGGGAGGGCCGATGATACGCAGTATTTT. Its translation: CASTQGIGRADDTQYF.